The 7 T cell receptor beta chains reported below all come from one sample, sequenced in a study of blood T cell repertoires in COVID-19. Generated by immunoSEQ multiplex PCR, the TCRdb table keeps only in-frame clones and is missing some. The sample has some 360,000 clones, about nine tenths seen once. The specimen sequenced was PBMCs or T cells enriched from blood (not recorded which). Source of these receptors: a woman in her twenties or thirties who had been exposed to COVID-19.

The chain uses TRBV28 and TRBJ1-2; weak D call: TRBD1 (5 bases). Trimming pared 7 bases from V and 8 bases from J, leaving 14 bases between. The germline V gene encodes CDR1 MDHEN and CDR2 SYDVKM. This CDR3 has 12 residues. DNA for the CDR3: TGTGCCAGCACCACGGGACTGATGGGCTACACCTTC. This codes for CASTTGLMGYTF.

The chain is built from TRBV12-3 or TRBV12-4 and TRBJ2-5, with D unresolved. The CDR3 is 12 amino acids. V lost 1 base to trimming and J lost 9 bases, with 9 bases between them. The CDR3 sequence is CASSLVASAQYF. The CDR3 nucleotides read TGTGCCAGCAGTTTAGTTGCCAGCGCCCAGTACTTC.

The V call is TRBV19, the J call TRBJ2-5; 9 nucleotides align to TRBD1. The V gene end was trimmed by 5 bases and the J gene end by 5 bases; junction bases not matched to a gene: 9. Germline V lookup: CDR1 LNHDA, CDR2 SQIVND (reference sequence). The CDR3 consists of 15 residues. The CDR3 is CASSFRDREGETQYF. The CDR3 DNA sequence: TGTGCCAGTAGTTTCCGGGACAGGGAGGGGGAGACCCAGTACTTC.

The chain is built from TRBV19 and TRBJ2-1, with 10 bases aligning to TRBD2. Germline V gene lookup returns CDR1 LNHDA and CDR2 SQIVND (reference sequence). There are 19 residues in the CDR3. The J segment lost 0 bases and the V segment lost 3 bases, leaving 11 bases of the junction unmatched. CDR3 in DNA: TGTGCCAGTAGTATGTGGGTAGCGGGAGGCGCAAGCTCCTACAATGAGCAGTTCTTC. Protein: CASSMWVAGGASSYNEQFF.

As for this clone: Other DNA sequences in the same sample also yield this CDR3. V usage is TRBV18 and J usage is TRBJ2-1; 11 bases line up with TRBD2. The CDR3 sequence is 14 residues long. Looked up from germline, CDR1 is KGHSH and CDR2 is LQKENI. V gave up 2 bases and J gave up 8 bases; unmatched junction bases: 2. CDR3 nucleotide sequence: TGTGCCAGCTCACCAGGACTAGCGGGCGATGAGCAGTTCTTC. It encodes CASSPGLAGDEQFF.

CDR3 loop: CASRPTASNYGYTF. DNA of the CDR3: TGTGCCAGCAGGCCGACAGCGTCTAACTATGGCTACACCTTC. The chain is built from TRBV7-9 and TRBJ1-2; D might be TRBD1 (5 bases). The CDR3 extends over 14 amino acids. The V end lost 6 bases, the J end lost 0 bases, and 11 bases lay between the germline ends. CDR1 is SEHNR and CDR2 is FQNEAQ in the germline V gene (reference sequence).

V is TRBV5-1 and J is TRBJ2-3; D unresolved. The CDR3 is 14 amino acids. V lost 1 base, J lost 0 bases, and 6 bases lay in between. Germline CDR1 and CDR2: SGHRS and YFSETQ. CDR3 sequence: CASSLRASTDTQYF. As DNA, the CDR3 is TGCGCCAGCAGCTTGCGCGCCAGCACAGATACGCAGTATTTT.